A single sample gave rise to the 2 T cell receptor beta chains below, sequenced in a study of cytomegalovirus exposure and HLA in healthy donors. PCR involved 60 Vbeta and 13 Jbeta primers. Clones were sequenced by immunoSEQ multiplex PCR, and TCRdb holds only the in-frame ones, with some missing. The table records 110,000 to 150,000 clones, about four fifths of them present only once. Material for sequencing was PBMCs. The receptors were gathered from a female donor in good health and CMV-seronegative.

CDR3 region: CASSLGTGDGNQPQHF. In DNA, the CDR3 is TGTGCCAGCAGCTTAGGGACAGGGGATGGCAATCAGCCCCAGCATTTT. V gene TRBV7-2 combines with J gene TRBJ1-5; 9 nucleotides agree with TRBD1. CDR1 is SGHTA and CDR2 is FQGNSA in the germline V gene. The CDR3 is 16 amino acids. V lost 1 base and J lost 2; bases outside the gene matches: 3.

The chain combines TRBV7-2 with TRBJ2-7, with D possibly being TRBD2 (5 bases). V was cut by 2 bases and J by 3 bases, with 14 bases left in between. The CDR3 is 15 amino acids. Germline assignment: CDR1 SGHTA and CDR2 FQGNSA. This CDR3 is CASSLTGGRIYEQYF. The CDR3 nucleotides are TGTGCCAGCAGCTTAACGGGCGGGCGGATCTACGAGCAGTACTTC.